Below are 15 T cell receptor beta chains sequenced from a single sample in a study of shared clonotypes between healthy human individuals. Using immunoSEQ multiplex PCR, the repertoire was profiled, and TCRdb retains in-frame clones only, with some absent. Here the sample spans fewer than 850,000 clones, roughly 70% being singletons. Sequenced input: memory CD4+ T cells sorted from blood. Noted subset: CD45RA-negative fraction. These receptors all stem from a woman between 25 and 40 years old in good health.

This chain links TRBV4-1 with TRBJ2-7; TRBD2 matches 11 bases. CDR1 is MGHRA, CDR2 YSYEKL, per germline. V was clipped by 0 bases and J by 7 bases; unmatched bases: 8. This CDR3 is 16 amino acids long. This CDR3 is CASSQDGTSGRMEQYF. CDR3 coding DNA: TGCGCCAGCAGCCAAGACGGAACTAGCGGGAGAATGGAGCAGTACTTC.

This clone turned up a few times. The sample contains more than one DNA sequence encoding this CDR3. The CDR3 DNA reads as TGTGCCAGCAGCTTTGACACCGGGGAGCTGTTTTTT. Its protein is CASSFDTGELFF. The genes are TRBV11-2 and TRBJ2-2; D not resolved. This CDR3 has 12 amino acids. Germline V lookup: CDR1 SGHAT, CDR2 FQNNGV. Trimming pared 3 bases from V and 3 bases from J, leaving 2 bases between.

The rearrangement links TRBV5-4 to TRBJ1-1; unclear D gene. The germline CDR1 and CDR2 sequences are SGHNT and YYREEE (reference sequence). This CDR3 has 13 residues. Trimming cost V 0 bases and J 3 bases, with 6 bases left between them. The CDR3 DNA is TGTGCCAGCAGCTTGGACGGATACACTGAAGCTTTCTTT. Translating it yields CASSLDGYTEAFF. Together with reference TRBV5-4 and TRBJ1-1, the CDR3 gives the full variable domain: ETGVTQSPTHLIKTRGQQVTLRCSSQSGHNTVSWYQQALGQGPQFIFQYYREEENGRGNFPPRFSGLQFPNYSSELNVNALELDDSALYLCASSLDGYTEAFFGQGTRLTVV.

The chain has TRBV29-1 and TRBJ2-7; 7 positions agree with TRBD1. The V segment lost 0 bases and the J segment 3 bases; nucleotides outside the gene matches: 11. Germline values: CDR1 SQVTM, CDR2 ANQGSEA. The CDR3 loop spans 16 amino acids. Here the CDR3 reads CSVEDGKGALGYEQYF. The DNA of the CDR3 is TGCAGCGTTGAAGATGGAAAGGGGGCCCTCGGCTACGAGCAGTACTTC.

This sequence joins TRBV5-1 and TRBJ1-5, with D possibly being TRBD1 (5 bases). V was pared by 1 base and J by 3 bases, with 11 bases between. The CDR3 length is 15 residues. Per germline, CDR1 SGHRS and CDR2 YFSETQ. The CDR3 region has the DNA TGCGCCAGCAGCTTGTCTCCAGGGTACAATCAGCCCCAGCATTTT. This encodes CASSLSPGYNQPQHF.

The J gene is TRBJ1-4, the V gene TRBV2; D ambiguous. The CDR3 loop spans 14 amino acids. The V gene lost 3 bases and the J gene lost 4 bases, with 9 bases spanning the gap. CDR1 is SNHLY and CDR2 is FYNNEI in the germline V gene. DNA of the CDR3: TGTGCCAGCAGTGATGGGCCGGATAATGAAAAACTGTTTTTT. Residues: CASSDGPDNEKLFF.

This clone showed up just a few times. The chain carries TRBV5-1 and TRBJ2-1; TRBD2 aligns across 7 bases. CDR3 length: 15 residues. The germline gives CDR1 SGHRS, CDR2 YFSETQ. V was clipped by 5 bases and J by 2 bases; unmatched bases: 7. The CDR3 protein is CASRLGLGTYNEQFF. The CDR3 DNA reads TGCGCCAGCAGACTCGGACTAGGAACCTACAATGAGCAGTTCTTC.

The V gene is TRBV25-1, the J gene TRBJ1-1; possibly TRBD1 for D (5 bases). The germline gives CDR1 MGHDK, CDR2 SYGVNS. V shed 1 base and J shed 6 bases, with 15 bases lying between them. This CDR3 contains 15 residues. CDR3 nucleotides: TGTGCCAGCAGTGAATCCCGGATGGGGCGGGCTGAAGCTTTCTTT. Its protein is CASSESRMGRAEAFF.

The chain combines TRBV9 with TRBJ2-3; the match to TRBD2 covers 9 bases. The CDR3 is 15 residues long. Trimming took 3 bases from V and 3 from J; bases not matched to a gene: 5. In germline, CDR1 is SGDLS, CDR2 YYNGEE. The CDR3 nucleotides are TGTGCCAGCAGCGCCGGGACTAGCAGAACAGATACGCAGTATTTT. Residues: CASSAGTSRTDTQYF. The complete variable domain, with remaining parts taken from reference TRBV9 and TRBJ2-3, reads DSGVTQTPKHLITATGQRVTLRCSPRSGDLSVYWYQQSLDQGLQFLIQYYNGEERAKGNILERFSAQQFPDLHSELNLSSLELGDSALYFCASSAGTSRTDTQYFGPGTRLTVL.

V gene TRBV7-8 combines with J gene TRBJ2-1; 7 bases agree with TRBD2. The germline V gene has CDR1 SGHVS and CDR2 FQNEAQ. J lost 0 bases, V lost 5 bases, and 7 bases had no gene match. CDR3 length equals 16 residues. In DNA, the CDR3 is TGTGCCAGCAGCCCTACCCGGGACTACTCCTACAATGAGCAGTTCTTC. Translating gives CASSPTRDYSYNEQFF.

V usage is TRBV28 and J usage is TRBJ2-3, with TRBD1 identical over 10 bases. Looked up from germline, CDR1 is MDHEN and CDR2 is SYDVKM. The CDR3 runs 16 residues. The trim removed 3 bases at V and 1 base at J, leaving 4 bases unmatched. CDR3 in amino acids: CASSFLGTGGTDTQYF. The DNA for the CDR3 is TGTGCCAGCAGTTTCCTCGGGACAGGGGGCACAGATACGCAGTATTTT.

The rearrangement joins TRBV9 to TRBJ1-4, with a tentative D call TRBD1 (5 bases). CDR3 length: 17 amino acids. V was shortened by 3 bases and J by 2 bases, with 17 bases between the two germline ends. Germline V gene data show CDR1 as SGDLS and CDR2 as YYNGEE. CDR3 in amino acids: CASSAPGGETTNEKLFF. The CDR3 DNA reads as TGTGCCAGCAGCGCGCCCGGGGGGGAGACCACTAATGAAAAACTGTTTTTT.

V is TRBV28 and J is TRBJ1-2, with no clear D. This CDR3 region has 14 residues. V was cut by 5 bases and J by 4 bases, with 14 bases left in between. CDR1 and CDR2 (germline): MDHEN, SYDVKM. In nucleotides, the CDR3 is TGTGCCAGCAGTCCTCCTGTGGGAGCCTATGGCTACACCTTC. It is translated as CASSPPVGAYGYTF.

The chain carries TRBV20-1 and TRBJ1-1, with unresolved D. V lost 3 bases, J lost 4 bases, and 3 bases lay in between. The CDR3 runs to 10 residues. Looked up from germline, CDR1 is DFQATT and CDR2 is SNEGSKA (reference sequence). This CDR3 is CSASSTEAFF. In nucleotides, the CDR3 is TGCAGTGCTAGCAGCACTGAAGCTTTCTTT.

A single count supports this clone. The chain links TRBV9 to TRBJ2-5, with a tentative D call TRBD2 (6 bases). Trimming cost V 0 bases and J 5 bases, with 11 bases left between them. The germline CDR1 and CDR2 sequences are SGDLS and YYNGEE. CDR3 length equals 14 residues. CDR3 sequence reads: CASSVAGGTETQYF. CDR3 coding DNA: TGTGCCAGCAGCGTAGCTGGGGGGACGGAGACCCAGTACTTC.